The source of this T cell receptor (beta chain) is a study of human T cells and chemical hapten exposure. This clonotype has only a few counts. The target antigen is unknown. CDR3 length: 16 amino acids. The germline V gene encodes CDR1 SGHVS and CDR2 FQNEAQ. V dropped 3 bases and J dropped 0 bases, with 12 bases sitting between them. Time point in this sample: patch test 2, 6 weeks after DPC sensitization. The treatment: therapeutic diphenylcyclopropenone sensitization with weekly scalp DPC. TCRdb reprocessed the RACE reads via MiXCR and lists one record per CDR3 protein. The top ten hold about 5.6% of the sample, which has just over 350,000 distinct CDR3 sequences, nearly 6.5% seen once. Study findings and constraints: Expanded TCRs produced significantly more large CDR3 similarity clusters than controls did.

The chain employs TRBV7-8 and TRBJ1-5; D is unresolved. This specimen was whole blood, taken in connection with sensitization to the hapten diphenylcyclopropenone (DPC). The TCR sequence derives from a woman between 18 and 29 years old with alopecia areata. Some clones in this sample may be carry-over from other donors' samples. As DNA, the CDR3 is TGTGCCAGCAGCTTTGGCTGGACGGTTAGCAATCAGCCCCAGCATTTT. As protein: CASSFGWTVSNQPQHF. The whole variable domain, filled in from reference TRBV7-8 and TRBJ1-5, reads GAGVSQSPRYKVAKRGQDVALRCDPISGHVSLFWYQQALGQGPEFLTYFQNEAQLDKSGLPSDRFFAERPEGSVSTLKIQRTQQEDSAVYLCASSFGWTVSNQPQHFGDGTRLSIL.